A selection of T cell receptor beta chains follows, all from one sample in a study of regulatory T cells in long-lasting Graves disease. TCRdb itself ran the multiplex PCR reads through MiXCR, one entry per CDR3 protein. Found here are about 440,000 distinct CDR3 sequences, about 15% of them singletons; the top ten hold 16%. The data also belong to a second study, concerning T cells in Graves' hyperthyroidism and ophthalmopathy.

Sequenced material: peripheral blood mononuclear cells (PBMCs), taken at new diagnosis, from a patient treated with antithyroid drugs. The receptors were sampled from a woman in her 30s with Graves disease. Each CDR3 is given with its conserved first and last residue. Fields, in order: CDR3 protein, CDR3 DNA, J gene, D gene, V gene, clone size. A D gene is named only where the DNA matches it firmly. For some rows the clone size is stated as once, few or many, or as a class when expanded; others skip it.

CASSFRGEQYF,TGTGCCAGCAGTTTTCGGGGGGAGCAGTACTTC,TRBJ2-7,.,TRBV12-3/TRBV12-4,many
CASSYGTNNEQFF,TGTGCCAGCAGCTACGGGACTAACAATGAGCAGTTCTTC,TRBJ2-1,TRBD2,TRBV5-5,.
CATSDQTGTVNEQFF,TGTGCCACCAGTGATCAGACCGGGACTGTCAATGAGCAGTTCTTC,TRBJ2-1,.,TRBV24-1,many
CASSMTGRDVTQYF,TGCGCCAGCAGCATGACAGGGAGGGACGTTACGCAGTATTTT,TRBJ2-3,.,TRBV5-1,few
CANSPRNTGELFF,TGTGCCAACTCCCCCCGGAATACCGGGGAGCTGTTTTTT,TRBJ2-2,.,TRBV2,few
CASSSASFLDSPNQPQHF,TGTGCCAGCAGTTCCGCGTCATTCCTGGACAGTCCGAATCAGCCCCAGCATTTT,TRBJ1-5,.,TRBV27,few
CASSGGDRGRTF,TGCGCCAGCAGCGGAGGGGACAGGGGGCGAACCTTC,TRBJ1-2,TRBD1,TRBV5-1,.
CASSPGGDSPLHF,TGTGCCAGCAGCCCCGGTGGTGATTCACCCCTCCACTTT,TRBJ1-6,.,TRBV7-3,few
CASSPPAGSTDTQYF,TGTGCCAGCTCACCACCCGCCGGGAGCACAGATACGCAGTATTTT,TRBJ2-3,.,TRBV18,few
CASSQGYQQGGEQYF,TGCGCCAGCAGCCAAGGTTACCAACAGGGAGGAGAGCAGTACTTC,TRBJ2-7,.,TRBV4-1,.
CASSLGGGIATNEKLFF,TGTGCCAGCAGCCTTGGCGGGGGAATCGCAACTAATGAAAAACTGTTTTTT,TRBJ1-4,.,TRBV5-6,.
CASSHTRGGNEQYF,TGTGCCAGCAGCCATACCCGAGGAGGGAACGAGCAGTACTTC,TRBJ2-7,.,TRBV14,many
CASSFGTDRNSPLHF,TGTGCCAGCAGTTTCGGGACGGACCGTAATTCACCCCTCCACTTT,TRBJ1-6,.,TRBV28,many
CASSPELAFGEQYF,TGTGCCAGCAGCCCGGAATTGGCCTTCGGGGAGCAGTACTTC,TRBJ2-7,.,TRBV3-1,many
CASSSPPGSYNEQFF,TGTGCCAGCAGTTCGCCCCCGGGATCCTACAATGAGCAGTTCTTC,TRBJ2-1,.,TRBV27,few
CASSSLSADTQYF,TGTGCCAGCAGCTCCCTCTCCGCAGATACGCAGTATTTT,TRBJ2-3,.,TRBV7-2,many